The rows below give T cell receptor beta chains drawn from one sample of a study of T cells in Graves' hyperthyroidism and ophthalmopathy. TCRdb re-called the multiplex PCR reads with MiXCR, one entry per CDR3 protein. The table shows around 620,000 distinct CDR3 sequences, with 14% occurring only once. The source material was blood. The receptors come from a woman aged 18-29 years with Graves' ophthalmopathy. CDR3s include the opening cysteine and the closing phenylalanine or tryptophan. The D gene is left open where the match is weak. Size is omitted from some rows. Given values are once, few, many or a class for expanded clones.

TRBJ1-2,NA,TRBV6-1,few,TGTGCCAGCAGGGCTCATGGCTACACCTTC,CASRAHGYTF
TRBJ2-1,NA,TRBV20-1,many,TGCAGTGCTGCCACCCAGGGAATCTCCTACAATGAGCAGTTCTTC,CSAATQGISYNEQFF
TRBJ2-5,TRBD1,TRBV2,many,TGTGCCAGCAAATTTGGGGGACAGGGAGAAACCCAGTACTTC,CASKFGGQGETQYF
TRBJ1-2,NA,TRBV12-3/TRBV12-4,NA,TGTGCCAGCAGTTTCCCCCCCACCTTC,CASSFPPTF
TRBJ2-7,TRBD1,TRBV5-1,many,TGCGCCAGCAGCTTGGACTCCGGGACAGGACCGTACGAGCAGTACTTC,CASSLDSGTGPYEQYF
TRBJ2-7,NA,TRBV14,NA,TGTGCCAGCAGCCAAGGCGGTTGGAGGAATTCCTACGAGCAGTACTTC,CASSQGGWRNSYEQYF
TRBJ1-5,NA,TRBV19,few,TGTGCCAGTAGTATAGATTTGAGTCAGCCCCAGCATTTT,CASSIDLSQPQHF
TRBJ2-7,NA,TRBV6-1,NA,TGTGCCAGCAGTACCTTCGGATTACACTACGAGCAGTACTTC,CASSTFGLHYEQYF
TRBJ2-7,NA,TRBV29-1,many,TGCAGCGTTGAAGTCGGGGGCAGGGGCCACGAGCAGTACTTC,CSVEVGGRGHEQYF
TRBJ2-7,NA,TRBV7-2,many,TGTGCCACCGTCGAGGGAGAGAGGTCATACTCCTACGAGCAGTACTTC,CATVEGERSYSYEQYF
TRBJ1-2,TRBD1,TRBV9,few,TGTGCCAGCAGCGTACGGACAGGACCCTATGGCTACACCTTC,CASSVRTGPYGYTF
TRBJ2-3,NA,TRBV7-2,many,TGTGCCAGCAGCGATCCGACTAGCACAGATACGCAGTATTTT,CASSDPTSTDTQYF
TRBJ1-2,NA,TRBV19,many,TGTGCCAGTAGTGACTGGACCAGATATGGCTACACCTTC,CASSDWTRYGYTF
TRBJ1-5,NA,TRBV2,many,TGTGCCAGCATGAAGCCAGGACAGCCCCAGCATTTT,CASMKPGQPQHF
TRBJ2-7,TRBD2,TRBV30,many,TGTGCCTGGGGCGGGAGAATCTGGTACTTC,CAWGGRIWYF
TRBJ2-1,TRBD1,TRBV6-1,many,TGTGCCAGCTCTTCCGGGACAGGGAGCTACGGGGGTTACAATGAGCAGTTCTTC,CASSSGTGSYGGYNEQFF
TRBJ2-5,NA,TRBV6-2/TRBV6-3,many,TGTGCCAGCAGTGACCGCAGGGGGGAAGAGACCCAGTACTTC,CASSDRRGEETQYF
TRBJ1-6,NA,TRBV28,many,TGTGCCAGCAGTCTCACCAGCGGGAGGGATTCACCCCTCCACTTT,CASSLTSGRDSPLHF
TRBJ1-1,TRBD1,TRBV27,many,TGTGCCAGCATCGGGACAGGGGATACTGAAGCTTTCTTT,CASIGTGDTEAFF
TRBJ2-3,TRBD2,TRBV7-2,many,TGTGCCAGCAGCCCCCGACAGTTAGCGGGAAATCGGGCAGATACGCAGTATTTT,CASSPRQLAGNRADTQYF
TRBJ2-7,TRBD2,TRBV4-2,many,TGTGCCAGCAGCCAACTAGGACTAGCGGGAGACTACGAGCAGTACTTC,CASSQLGLAGDYEQYF
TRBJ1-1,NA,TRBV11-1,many,TGTGCCAGCAGCTTAAACCCACCTAACACTGAAGCTTTCTTT,CASSLNPPNTEAFF
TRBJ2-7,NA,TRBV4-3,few,TGCGCCAGCAGCCATGCAGCAGGGGACTACGAGCAGTACTTC,CASSHAAGDYEQYF
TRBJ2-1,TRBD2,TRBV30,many,TGTGCCTGGAGTGTACTTGCGGGAGGGCCCAGTGAGCAGTTCTTC,CAWSVLAGGPSEQFF
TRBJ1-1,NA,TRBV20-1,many,TGCAGTGCTAGAGACAACACTGAAGCTTTCTTT,CSARDNTEAFF
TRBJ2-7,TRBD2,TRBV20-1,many,TGCAGTGCTAGAGGGGTCGGGTCGGGAGGGCCCTACGAGCAGTACTTC,CSARGVGSGGPYEQYF
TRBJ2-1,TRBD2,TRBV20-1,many,TGCAGTGCTAGGGACCTTAGCGGGAGCCCCTACAATGAGCAGTTCTTC,CSARDLSGSPYNEQFF